This T cell receptor beta chain was retrieved from a study of beta chain features in type 1 diabetes (dated by TCRdb to 2016 to 2018). Regarding the study in general: No differences in mean age, gender distribution, total cell number or subset yield were found between patients and healthy donors. A total of roughly 99 million sorted cells were examined across all samples, and the number of cells per subset was strongly correlated with RNA yield. In the study, recently diagnosed type 1 diabetes patients and matched healthy donors were compared on the TCRB repertoires of their sorted circulating CD4+ T cell subsets. Naive and central memory subsets were obtained from all 30 or so donors, but regulatory and stem cell-like memory subsets were isolated from only 8 patients and roughly eight healthy donors.

This clone was detected only a few times. Its antigen target is currently unknown. Base quality data are lacking; no much larger clone is found one base away. From the germline V gene (reference sequence), CDR1 is LNHNV and CDR2 is YYDKDF. The germline V end is reduced by 4 bases and the J end by 6 bases; junction bases left unmatched: 9. The cysteine opens and the phenylalanine closes a CDR3 of 15 amino acids. The retained sequence is limited to the CDR3, 45 bases, with the frame set at the first base. General study outcomes and caveats: Naive, central memory and regulatory TCRB repertoires appeared to be more alike among patients than among healthy donors. Because cDNA was sequenced instead of genomic DNA, highly expressing activated cells could be over-represented, though the groups showed no difference in activation or CD3 levels. Only small numbers of individuals were included in the HLA sub-analyses, which left unresolved whether HLA type had any influence on TCRB rearrangement. A moderate but significant shortening of TCRB CDR3 length was observed in type 1 diabetes patients in all four CD4+ subsets. At VDJ recombination sites, type 1 diabetes patients had fewer insertions and more deleted nucleotides, which implies abnormalities in thymic rearrangement. PCR might favor shorter templates, but patient and control samples were amplified and corrected together, so any skew would affect both groups equally.

Each donor gave one peripheral blood draw, roughly 120 mL on average, collected into heparinised tubes. Naive, central memory, regulatory and stem cell-like memory CD4+ T cells were sorted on a BD FACSAria II using a panel including CD45RO, CCR7, CD25, CD127, CD95 and CD27. A purity above 95% was achieved for all sorted populations. PBMCs were isolated right away by Lymphoprep density gradient centrifugation and were stained directly, without culture. So that batch effects would be minimized, each experiment stained and sorted samples in pairs, pairing one healthy donor with one patient. All of the isolated RNA was reverse transcribed with the High Capacity cDNA Reverse Transcription Kit, so expressed TCRB transcripts were sequenced. Deep immunoSEQ sequencing was applied to naive, central memory and regulatory T cell samples, giving an average of approximately 3.8 million total reads per sample. Sorted cells were lysed in RLT buffer and RNA was extracted with DNase-treated RNeasy Micro or Mini kits, depending on cell number. Each cell subset was processed separately to prevent cross-contamination, with patient and healthy donor samples processed together. TCRB sequences were amplified from cDNA with the immunoSEQ multiplex PCR, producing 87-bp fragments spanning the CDR3 region. Sequencing of the amplicons was done on the Illumina HiSeq platform. The original pipeline was this. PCR bias was corrected computationally using synthetic template baselines, and reads within Hamming distance 2 were collapsed, with unmergeable singletons discarded. Reads were aligned against IMGT to assign V, D and J genes, CDR3 length and insertions or deletions at six rearrangement sites. Within each subset, clonotype counts were normalized to sorted cell number, and only after that were true diversity and Gini coefficients computed with the tcR R package. The overlap coefficient, calculated on TCRB nucleotide sequences, was used to quantify repertoire sharing. Out-of-frame TCRB sequences from naive cells were analyzed to stand in for the pre-selection repertoire. TCRdb took over this immuneACCESS table, retaining in-frame rearrangements with V and J assigned. Such tables are incomplete; in checked studies, under half of the missing clones stem from an unresolved V gene, and the remainder is unexplained. D and trimming were read from the DNA, whereas the V and J calls and clone size are those reported in that table. For this sample there are almost 250,000 clones; 13% to 15% appear just once. The top ten clonotypes cover around 0.025% of the sample.

This receptor was identified in a middle-aged woman in good health. The chain uses TRBV15 and TRBJ1-2, with 9 central nucleotides matching TRBD1. Sequencing used naive CD4+ T cells from blood. The cell subset or site label corresponds to: true naive CD4+ T cells. For the CDR3, the sequence is CATSTNSQGADGYTF. The DNA reads as follows: TGTGCCACCAGCACTAATTCACAGGGGGCGGATGGCTACACCTTC.